This TCR beta chain was captured in a study of cytomegalovirus exposure and HLA in healthy donors. Study-wide points: HLA restriction was apparent for most CMV-associated TCR beta chains in a later analysis. CMV serostatus stood as the only immune exposure information on hand.

The CDR3 contains 12 residues. The V gene lost 8 bases and the J gene lost 4 bases, with 14 bases spanning the gap. CDR1 is GTSNPN, CDR2 SVGIG, per germline (reference sequence). Comment on this clone: Its antigen is not identified.

Primers for the PCR totalled 60 Vbeta and 13 Jbeta. TCRdb keeps only in-frame clones here, not all; method: immunoSEQ multiplex PCR. The sample holds about 190,000 clones, 84% seen once. Sequenced material: PBMCs. The sequence was collected from a boy aged 5 to 17 in good health and CMV-seronegative. The rearrangement uses TRBV30 and TRBJ1-2; a weak D match, TRBD1 (5 bases). The CDR3 protein is CARDRRSYGYTF. In DNA, the CDR3 is TGTGCCAGAGACAGACGATCCTATGGCTACACCTTC.